The 3 T cell receptor beta chains listed next were all sequenced from one sample in a study of T cell responses to AZD1222 COVID-19 vaccine. Assay used: immunoSEQ multiplex PCR; TCRdb lists only in-frame clones, some missing. The sample includes some 110,000 clones, roughly 90% of them seen just once. Sequencing was performed on peripheral blood, taken on day 0 of AZD1222 vaccination. Every receptor here comes from an adult in good health.

V gene TRBV4-2 combines with J gene TRBJ1-2; 12 bases match TRBD1. CDR3 length: 15 amino acids. Trimming cost V 11 bases and J 1 base; bases outside gene matches: 8. CDR1 is LGHNA and CDR2 is YNFKEQ in the germline V gene. The CDR3 DNA reads TGTGCCGTCTCCGGGACAGGGGGCTTTAACTATGGCTACACCTTC. Translated: CAVSGTGGFNYGYTF.

This clone has only one observation. The sample contains more than one DNA sequence encoding this CDR3. The genes are TRBV6-5 and TRBJ1-1, with no clear D. The germline V and J ends were trimmed by 1 base and 1 base, with 4 bases remaining between them. The germline CDR1 and CDR2 sequences are MNHEY and SVGAGI. The CDR3 covers 13 residues. CDR3 amino acids: CASSYLGNTEAFF. The CDR3 DNA reads TGTGCCAGCAGTTACTTGGGGAACACTGAAGCTTTCTTT.

V usage is TRBV5-1 and J usage is TRBJ2-4; 10 bases are a match to TRBD2. This CDR3 contains 14 residues. Germline V lookup: CDR1 SGHRS, CDR2 YFSETQ. V trimming: 4 bases; J trimming: 5 bases; junction bases outside the gene matches: 3. The CDR3 sequence: CASSSGGAENIQYF. The CDR3 DNA is TGCGCCAGCAGCAGCGGGGGGGCGGAAAACATTCAGTACTTC.